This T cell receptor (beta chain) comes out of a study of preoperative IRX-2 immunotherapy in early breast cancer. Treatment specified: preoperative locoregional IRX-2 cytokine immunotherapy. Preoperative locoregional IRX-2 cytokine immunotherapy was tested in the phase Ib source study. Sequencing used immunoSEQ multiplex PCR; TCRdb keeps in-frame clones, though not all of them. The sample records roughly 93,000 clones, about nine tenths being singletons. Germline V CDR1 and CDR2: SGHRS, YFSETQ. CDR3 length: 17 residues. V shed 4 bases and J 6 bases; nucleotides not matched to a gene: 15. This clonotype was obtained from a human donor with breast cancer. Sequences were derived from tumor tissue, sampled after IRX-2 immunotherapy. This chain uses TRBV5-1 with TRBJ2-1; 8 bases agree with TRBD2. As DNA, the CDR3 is TGCGCCAGCAGCAAGGGACCCAGTCTAGCGGGTCCCAATGAGCAGTTCTTC. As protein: CASSKGPSLAGPNEQFF.